A selection of T cell receptor beta chains follows, all from one sample in a study of cytomegalovirus exposure and HLA in healthy donors. The protocol was immunoSEQ multiplex PCR, while the TCRdb copy is restricted to in-frame clones and leaves out a portion. The sample records 76,000 or so clones, around 73% being singletons. Sequenced sample: PBMCs. These receptors originate from a woman in her thirties or forties in good health and CMV-seropositive. CDR3s include the opening cysteine and the closing phenylalanine or tryptophan. D genes are given only for firm matches. Only some rows state a clone size, as once, few, many or a class for expanded clones.

size: .; J: TRBJ1-5; D: TRBD1; V: TRBV7-9; CDR3: CASSQHGTGASQPQHF; DNA: TGTGCCAGCAGCCAACATGGGACAGGGGCGTCTCAGCCCCAGCATTTT
size: .; J: TRBJ1-6; D: TRBD1; V: TRBV5-1; CDR3: CASSLELVTGGGKSPLHF; DNA: TGCGCCAGCAGCTTGGAACTTGTGACAGGGGGCGGAAAATCACCCCTCCACTTT
size: once; J: TRBJ2-4; D: .; V: TRBV6-1; CDR3: CASSESPGIVDIQYF; DNA: TGTGCCAGCAGTGAGAGTCCGGGTATCGTCGACATTCAGTACTTC
size: .; J: TRBJ2-7; D: TRBD2; V: TRBV9; CDR3: CASSAPPGLAVYEQYF; DNA: TGTGCCAGCAGCGCGCCCCCGGGACTAGCGGTCTACGAGCAGTACTTC
size: once; J: TRBJ1-2; D: .; V: TRBV25-1; CDR3: CASSEDPLSDGYTF; DNA: TGTGCCAGCAGTGAAGATCCTTTATCAGATGGCTACACCTTC
size: .; J: TRBJ1-1; D: TRBD1; V: TRBV5-1; CDR3: CASSSGTGENTEAFF; DNA: TGCGCCAGCAGCTCCGGGACAGGGGAAAATACTGAAGCTTTCTTT
size: .; J: TRBJ1-2; D: .; V: TRBV29-1; CDR3: CSVEQGYGYTF; DNA: TGCAGCGTTGAACAGGGCTATGGCTACACCTTC
size: .; J: TRBJ2-5; D: TRBD2; V: TRBV2; CDR3: CASSFRGTSGGMKTQYF; DNA: TGTGCCAGCAGTTTTCGTGGGACTAGCGGGGGAATGAAGACCCAGTACTTC
size: few; J: TRBJ2-7; D: .; V: TRBV4-2; CDR3: CASSLLGQNYEQYF; DNA: TGTGCCAGCAGCTTGCTCGGACAGAACTACGAGCAGTACTTC
size: once; J: TRBJ1-1; D: TRBD1; V: TRBV29-1; CDR3: CSAEDPHRQGNTAFF; DNA: TGCAGCGCTGAAGATCCCCATCGACAGGGGAATACAGCTTTCTTT
size: once; J: TRBJ1-6; D: .; V: TRBV15; CDR3: CATSRDPGLGGSPLHF; DNA: TGTGCCACCAGCAGAGATCCCGGGTTAGGTGGCTCACCCCTCCACTTT
size: .; J: TRBJ2-7; D: TRBD1; V: TRBV27; CDR3: CASSLLGQGYSEQYF; DNA: TGTGCCAGCAGTTTACTTGGACAGGGCTACAGCGAGCAGTACTTC
size: .; J: TRBJ1-5; D: .; V: TRBV28; CDR3: CASRLLVGRGNQPQHF; DNA: TGTGCCAGCAGACTGCTGGTGGGCAGGGGAAATCAGCCCCAGCATTTT
size: few; J: TRBJ2-7; D: TRBD1; V: TRBV11-2; CDR3: CASSLVRTGSYEQYF; DNA: TGTGCCAGCAGCTTAGTGAGGACAGGATCCTACGAGCAGTACTTC
size: .; J: TRBJ2-2; D: TRBD2; V: TRBV9; CDR3: CASSVSAGGIPGELFF; DNA: TGTGCCAGCAGCGTGTCAGCGGGGGGTATCCCCGGGGAGCTGTTTTTT
size: once; J: TRBJ2-7; D: TRBD2; V: TRBV7-2; CDR3: CASSTNVLGLASSYEQYF; DNA: TGTGCCAGCAGCACCAACGTCCTGGGACTAGCTTCCTCCTACGAGCAGTACTTC
size: .; J: TRBJ1-1; D: .; V: TRBV30; CDR3: CAWSVRAGNTEAFF; DNA: TGTGCCTGGAGTGTTAGAGCAGGTAACACTGAAGCTTTCTTT
size: few; J: TRBJ2-5; D: TRBD2; V: TRBV5-1; CDR3: CASSLVPLGGGAQETQYF; DNA: TGCGCCAGCAGCTTGGTACCCCTGGGCGGGGGGGCCCAAGAGACCCAGTACTTC
size: .; J: TRBJ1-2; D: .; V: TRBV5-1; CDR3: CASSLVPGGPGYTF; DNA: TGCGCCAGCAGCTTGGTTCCAGGTGGTCCCGGCTACACCTTC
size: .; J: TRBJ1-3; D: .; V: TRBV15; CDR3: CATFEGMGNTIYF; DNA: TGTGCCACCTTTGAGGGAATGGGAAACACCATATATTTT
size: .; J: TRBJ2-1; D: TRBD1; V: TRBV4-2; CDR3: CASTLTGLNNEQFF; DNA: TGTGCCAGCACCCTGACAGGGTTAAACAATGAGCAGTTCTTC